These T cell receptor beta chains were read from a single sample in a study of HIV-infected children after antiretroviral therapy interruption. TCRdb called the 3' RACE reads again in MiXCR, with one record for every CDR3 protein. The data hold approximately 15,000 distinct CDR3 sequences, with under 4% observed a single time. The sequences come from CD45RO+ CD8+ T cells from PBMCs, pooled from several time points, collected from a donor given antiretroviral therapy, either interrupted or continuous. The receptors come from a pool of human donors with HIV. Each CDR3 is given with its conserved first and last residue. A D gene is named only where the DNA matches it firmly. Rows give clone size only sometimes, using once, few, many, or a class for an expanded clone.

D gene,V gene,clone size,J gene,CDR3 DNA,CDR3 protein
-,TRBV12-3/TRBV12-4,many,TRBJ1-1,TGTGCCAGCAGTTCCCCAGCTTTGAACACTGAAGCTTTCTTT,CASSSPALNTEAFF
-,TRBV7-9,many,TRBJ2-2,TGTGCCAGCAGCCCGGGGCAGCAAAACACCGGGGAGCTGTTTTTT,CASSPGQQNTGELFF
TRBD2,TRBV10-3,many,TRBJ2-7,TGTGCCGCGGAGCCGTCGGGGGGAATCAAGAGAGAGCAGTACTTC,CAAEPSGGIKREQYF
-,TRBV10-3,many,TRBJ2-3,TGTGCCATCAGTGATCGGCTCGAAGTTACGCAGTATTTT,CAISDRLEVTQYF
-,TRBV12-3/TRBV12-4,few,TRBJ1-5,TGTGCCAGCAGCCTGGGGGGGGCCCCTTATAGCAATCAGCCCCAGCATTTT,CASSLGGAPYSNQPQHF
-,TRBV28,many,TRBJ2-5,TGTGCCAGCAGTTTGGCCTACCTAAAAATCCAAGAGACCCAGTACTTC,CASSLAYLKIQETQYF
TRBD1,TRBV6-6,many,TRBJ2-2,TGTGCCAGCAGTGACAGGGACACCGGGGAGCTGTTTTTT,CASSDRDTGELFF
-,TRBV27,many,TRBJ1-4,TGTGCCAGCAGCTTTCCCCGCCGACAAGACAGGTCCCCAATGGGACAACTGTTTTTT,CASSFPRRQDRSPMGQLFF
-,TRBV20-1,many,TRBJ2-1,TGCAGTGCCCCCCCCGGGCAGGGAGACTACAATGAGCAGTTCTTC,CSAPPGQGDYNEQFF
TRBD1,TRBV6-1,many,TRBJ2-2,TGTGCCAGTAAATCGCCGGGGACAGAGAACACCGGGGAGCTGTTTTTT,CASKSPGTENTGELFF
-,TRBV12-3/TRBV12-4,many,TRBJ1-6,TGTGCCAGCAGGCCCTACCGACAGAATTCACCCCTCCACTTT,CASRPYRQNSPLHF
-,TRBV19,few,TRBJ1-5,TGTGCCAGTAGCCCCGACTTGAAGGATCAGCCCCAGCATTTT,CASSPDLKDQPQHF
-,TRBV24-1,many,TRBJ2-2,TGTGCCACCAGTGAGAAAGGGACATCCACCGGGGAGCTGTTTTTT,CATSEKGTSTGELFF
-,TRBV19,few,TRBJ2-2,TGTGCCAGTAGTAGGGAGTTCACCGGGGAGCTGTTTTTT,CASSREFTGELFF
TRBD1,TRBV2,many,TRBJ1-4,TGTGCCAGCAGTGAAGGGACAGGGTTTGAAAAACTGTTTTTT,CASSEGTGFEKLFF
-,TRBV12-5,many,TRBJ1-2,TGTGCTAGTGGTTTGCGAGGGGCAGGCTACACCTTC,CASGLRGAGYTF
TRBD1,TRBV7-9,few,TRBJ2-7,TGTGCCAGCAGCTCCGGGGGGACAGGGGCCTACGAGCAGTACTTC,CASSSGGTGAYEQYF
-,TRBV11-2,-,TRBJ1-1,TGTGCCAGCAGCTTTATCAATGGGCTGTGGCCTGAAGCTTTCTTT,CASSFINGLWPEAFF
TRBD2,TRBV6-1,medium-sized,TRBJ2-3,TGTGCCAGCAGTGAAGTGGCTAGCGGGGCAGATACGCAGTATTTT,CASSEVASGADTQYF
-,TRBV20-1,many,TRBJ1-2,TGCAGTGCTCCCAGGGACTATGGCTACACCTTC,CSAPRDYGYTF
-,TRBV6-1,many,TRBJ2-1,TGTGCCAGCAGTGAAAGGGAGGCGGCGAATGAGCAGTTCTTC,CASSEREAANEQFF
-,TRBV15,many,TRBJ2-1,TGTGCCACCAGCAGATCCCCCGTGGGGGGACAGAATGAGCAGTTCTTC,CATSRSPVGGQNEQFF
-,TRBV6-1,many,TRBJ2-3,TGTGCCAGCAGTGAAGCGCCTGGGGGGCAGGTAGATACGCAGTATTTT,CASSEAPGGQVDTQYF
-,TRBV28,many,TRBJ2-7,TGTGCCAGCAGTTTAAGGGGCCCACCGGGGGACGAGCAGTACTTC,CASSLRGPPGDEQYF
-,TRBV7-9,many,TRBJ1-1,TGTGCCAGCAGCCTTTTCCCCGTCGGGACGAACACTGAAGCTTTCTTT,CASSLFPVGTNTEAFF
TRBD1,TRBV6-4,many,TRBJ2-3,TGTGCCAGCAGTGACGAGGCCGGGACAGGGGGCACAGATACGCAGTATTTT,CASSDEAGTGGTDTQYF